By its share, the clone carrying this T cell receptor beta chain is medium-sized. TCRdb re-derived calls from the RACE reads in MiXCR, one entry per CDR3 protein. This repertoire shows roughly 14,000 distinct CDR3 sequences, about 17% found once; its top ten account for around 6.7%. This record belongs to a study of human T cells and chemical hapten exposure. In germline, CDR1 is SGHRS, CDR2 YFSETQ. The CDR3 has 15 amino acids. Trimming left V 1 base short and J 3 bases short, with 13 bases between. Time point specified: patch test 1, 2 weeks after DPC sensitization. The treatment was: therapeutic diphenylcyclopropenone sensitization with weekly scalp DPC.

The TCR sequence derives from a woman aged 25 to 39 with alopecia areata. Some clones in this sample may be carry-over from other donors' samples. Sequences were derived from whole blood, sampled in connection with sensitization to the hapten diphenylcyclopropenone (DPC). This sequence joins TRBV5-1 and TRBJ1-2, with D perhaps TRBD1 (5 bases). CDR3 sequence reads: CASSLLGVTDYGYTF. In DNA, the CDR3 is TGCGCCAGCAGCTTGTTGGGGGTCACTGACTATGGCTACACCTTC.